This T cell receptor (beta chain) was observed in a study of shared clonotypes between healthy human individuals. Genomic DNA of each subset was evenly split across several immunoSEQ plates. TCRdb keeps only in-frame clones here, not all; method: immunoSEQ multiplex PCR. Here the sample spans nearly 2 million clones, about 95% being singletons. As defined, naive CD8 cells were CD45RO-negative and positively selected for CCR7, with terminally differentiated effector memory CD45RA+ cells excluded. The CDR3 extends over 15 amino acids. V lost 3 bases to trimming and J lost 2 bases, with 14 bases between them. Germline V lookup: CDR1 SNHLY, CDR2 FYNNEI.

This clonotype was obtained from a man aged 18 to 30 in good health. Source material: naive CD8+ T cells sorted from blood. The V gene is TRBV2, the J gene TRBJ2-7, with D uncertain. The CDR3 loop is CASSEYVLLAYEQYF. The CDR3, as DNA: TGTGCCAGCAGTGAGTACGTCCTTTTAGCCTACGAGCAGTACTTC.